This T cell receptor (beta chain) was retrieved from a study of T cell responses to AZD1222 COVID-19 vaccine. This CDR3 region has 16 residues. CDR1 is ENHRY and CDR2 is SYGVKD in the germline V gene. Trimming at V came to 6 bases and at J to 2 bases, leaving 11 bases not matched to a gene. Sequencing used immunoSEQ multiplex PCR; TCRdb keeps in-frame clones, though not all of them. The repertoire holds fewer than 200,000 clones, with roughly nine tenths as singletons. The chain carries TRBV10-3 and TRBJ2-7; 9 positions match TRBD2. The sample in question was peripheral blood, obtained 28 days after the second AZD1222 dose. The sequence derives from an adult who received the AZD1222 COVID-19 vaccine. The CDR3 region is CAISSRASGEAYEQYF. In DNA form, the CDR3 reads TGTGCCATCAGCTCCAGGGCTAGCGGGGAGGCCTACGAGCAGTACTTC.